These T cell receptor beta chains were read from a single sample in a study of breast tumors, draining lymph nodes, adjacent tissues. TCRdb re-derived calls from the multiplex PCR reads in MiXCR, one entry per CDR3 protein. The profile shows about 150,000 distinct CDR3 sequences, about 20% of them singletons. Sequenced material: axillary lymph node tissue. The receptors stem from a female donor with breast cancer. Some clones in this sample may be carry-over from other donors' samples. Both conserved end residues are part of each CDR3. Each record gives: J gene, D gene, clone size, V gene, CDR3 protein, CDR3 DNA. D genes are given only for firm matches. Rows may omit the clone size; those that give it use once, few, many or a size class.

>TRBJ2-5|TRBD2|many|TRBV4-1
CASSRSSGQETQYF
TGCGCCAGCAGCCGATCTAGCGGCCAAGAGACCCAGTACTTC
>TRBJ1-5|.|.|TRBV28
CASGWGPGNQPQHF
TGTGCCAGCGGGTGGGGGCCTGGCAATCAGCCCCAGCATTTT
>TRBJ2-5|.|.|TRBV6-2/TRBV6-3
CASSYFGEAQYF
TGTGCCAGTAGTTACTTTGGAGAGGCCCAGTACTTC
>TRBJ1-5|.|many|TRBV4-1
CASSQDQGVWNQPQHF
TGCGCCAGCAGCCAAGATCAAGGGGTGTGGAATCAGCCCCAGCATTTT
>TRBJ2-3|.|.|TRBV27
CASTHRGGSDTQYF
TGTGCCAGCACCCACCGGGGAGGATCGGATACGCAGTATTTT
>TRBJ2-5|TRBD1|many|TRBV28
CASNLRGRQETQYF
TGTGCCAGCAACCTCAGGGGGCGTCAAGAGACCCAGTACTTC
>TRBJ2-7|TRBD1|many|TRBV19
CASSPRRDRGQKQYF
TGTGCCAGTAGTCCAAGACGGGACAGGGGGCAAAAGCAGTACTTC
>TRBJ1-5|.|.|TRBV5-1
CASSWTSGSQETQHF
TGCGCCAGCAGCTGGACTAGCGGGAGCCAAGAGACCCAGCATTTT
>TRBJ2-7|.|many|TRBV3-1
CASSLRGGLGQYF
TGTGCCAGCAGCCTAAGGGGGGGCCTGGGGCAGTACTTC
>TRBJ2-7|.|once|TRBV4-1
CASSQDWGASYEQYF
TGCGCCAGCAGCCAAGATTGGGGGGCTAGCTACGAGCAGTACTTC
>TRBJ2-1|TRBD1|few|TRBV6-2/TRBV6-3
CASSYRQGADEQFF
TGTGCCAGCAGTTACCGCCAGGGGGCCGATGAGCAGTTCTTC
>TRBJ2-6|.|many|TRBV4-1
CASREQSGANVLTF
TGCGCCAGCAGGGAACAGTCTGGGGCCAACGTCCTGACTTTC
>TRBJ2-2|TRBD2|many|TRBV27
CASRGTTNTGELFF
TGTGCCAGCAGGGGGACTACAAACACCGGGGAGCTGTTTTTT
>TRBJ2-1|.|many|TRBV20-1
CSALTGNNEQFF
TGCAGTGCTCTAACAGGTAACAATGAGCAGTTCTTC
>TRBJ2-2|.|many|TRBV12-5
CASGLRTEGLTTGELFF
TGTGCTAGTGGTTTGAGAACGGAGGGCTTAACCACCGGGGAGCTGTTTTTT
>TRBJ2-5|TRBD1|many|TRBV20-1
CSAGPATGNQETQYF
TGCAGTGCTGGGCCGGCGACAGGGAACCAAGAGACCCAGTACTTC
>TRBJ1-5|.|many|TRBV20-1
CSASTGNSNQPQHF
TGCAGTGCTAGTACTGGGAATAGCAATCAGCCCCAGCATTTT
>TRBJ2-7|.|many|TRBV24-1
CATSDSAGPYEQYF
TGTGCCACCAGTGATTCGGCAGGGCCCTACGAGCAGTACTTC
>TRBJ2-7|.|many|TRBV20-1
CSARDPLLSSYEQYF
TGCAGTGCTAGAGATCCACTCCTAAGCTCCTACGAGCAGTACTTC
>TRBJ2-1|TRBD1|.|TRBV3-1
CASSSGQTYNEQFF
TGTGCCAGCAGCTCGGGACAGACCTACAATGAGCAGTTCTTC
>TRBJ1-4|.|many|TRBV29-1
CSVLDEKLFF
TGCAGCGTTTTGGATGAAAAACTGTTTTTT
>TRBJ2-7|.|many|TRBV7-9
CASSPRTDSYEQYF
TGTGCCAGCAGCCCACGGACGGACTCCTACGAGCAGTACTTC
>TRBJ2-2|.|many|TRBV11-2
CASSFIPAVTLDTGELFF
TGTGCCAGCAGCTTCATCCCGGCGGTCACTCTGGATACCGGGGAGCTGTTTTTT
>TRBJ2-7|.|few|TRBV30
CAWSNSEKVYEQYF
TGTGCCTGGAGTAATTCAGAAAAGGTCTACGAGCAGTACTTC
>TRBJ2-1|.|.|TRBV5-4
CASSLYLGSYNEQFF
TGTGCCAGCAGCTTATACCTCGGGAGCTACAATGAGCAGTTCTTC
>TRBJ2-5|.|many|TRBV6-4
CALLQETQYF
TGCGCCTTGTTGCAAGAGACCCAGTACTTC
>TRBJ2-1|.|many|TRBV20-1
CSARVQRRGDNEQFF
TGCAGTGCTAGAGTTCAGCGGAGGGGGGACAATGAGCAGTTCTTC
>TRBJ2-2|TRBD2|.|TRBV6-2/TRBV6-3
CASSVTSGANTGELFF
TGTGCCAGCAGTGTCACTAGCGGAGCTAACACCGGGGAGCTGTTTTTT
>TRBJ2-1|.|many|TRBV12-3/TRBV12-4
CASSRLGGGGYNEQFF
TGTGCCAGCAGTAGGCTTGGGGGGGGCGGCTACAATGAGCAGTTCTTC
>TRBJ2-1|.|many|TRBV5-6
CASSFGYNEQFF
TGTGCCAGCAGCTTTGGTTACAATGAGCAGTTCTTC
>TRBJ2-3|.|many|TRBV5-5
CASSLVWTANTDTQYF
TGTGCCAGCAGCTTGGTTTGGACAGCTAACACAGATACGCAGTATTTT
>TRBJ2-5|.|many|TRBV7-9
CASSLGQTHQETQYF
TGTGCCAGCAGCTTAGGGCAGACTCACCAAGAGACCCAGTACTTC
>TRBJ2-2|.|many|TRBV2
CASMDYSNTGELFF
TGTGCCAGCATGGACTATTCGAACACCGGGGAGCTGTTTTTT
>TRBJ2-7|.|.|TRBV28
CASSLLGQAGPQTSAYEQYF
TGTGCCAGCAGTCTCCTCGGACAGGCGGGCCCTCAAACTAGCGCCTACGAGCAGTACTTC
>TRBJ2-3|TRBD2|many|TRBV11-3
CASSLDGRTRSDTQYF
TGTGCCAGCAGCTTAGATGGAAGGACTAGATCAGATACGCAGTATTTT
>TRBJ2-3|TRBD2|many|TRBV25-1
CASSDSGPTDTQYF
TGTGCCAGCAGTGATAGCGGGCCCACAGATACGCAGTATTTT
>TRBJ2-3|.|many|TRBV4-2
CASSQDISVTQYF
TGTGCCAGCAGCCAAGATATTAGCGTTACGCAGTATTTT
>TRBJ2-5|TRBD2|.|TRBV28
CAGSLVGILAAQGTQYF
TGTGCCGGCAGTTTGGTCGGCATACTAGCGGCACAAGGGACCCAGTACTTC
>TRBJ2-1|TRBD2|many|TRBV6-1
CASSEQRASGSSEQFF
TGTGCCAGCAGTGAACAGAGGGCTAGCGGGAGCAGTGAGCAGTTCTTC
>TRBJ2-3|.|many|TRBV7-9
CASSESTSTDTQYF
TGTGCCAGCTCCGAGTCTACTAGCACAGATACGCAGTATTTT
>TRBJ2-7|.|many|TRBV2
CASSESGRGSYEQYF
TGTGCCAGCAGTGAATCGGGAAGAGGCTCCTACGAGCAGTACTTC